This TCR beta chain was recorded in a study of tumor and adjacent non-tumor tissue in lung cancer (dated by TCRdb to 2016 to 2018). General notes on the study: Of the cohort, eleven to twelve patients had adenocarcinoma, 2 had squamous cell carcinoma and 1 had small cell lung cancer. The study compared bulk TCRbeta repertoires between lung tumor tissue and matched distant non-tumor lung tissue from about 14 lung cancer patients. Ages among the roughly 15 patients ranged from roughly 31 to 85 years, there were roughly ten men and 5 women, and disease was at TNM stage I to III. For each patient, one tumor sample and one normal lung sample were taken, giving roughly 30 paired specimens that underwent TCRbeta CDR3 sequencing. Sequencing produced 130,000,000 or so productive TCRbeta reads in total, an average of about 4.17 million reads per sample.

To prepare the library, multiplex PCR was applied. Data came from an Illumina HiSeq 2500. TCRbeta libraries were built by three rounds of nested PCR using primers (Table S4), following protocols modified from ARM-PCR. Before sequencing, PCR products of 200-500 bp were cut from the gel and purified using the QIAquick gel extraction kit. As for how the authors treated the data: Reads were cleaned with Trimmomatic, merged with FLASH into complete CDR3 sequences, and assigned to V(D)J germline segments with MiTCR. Clonal diversity was calculated as the inverse Simpson's index using VDJtools. In-frame sequences lacking a premature stop codon were counted as productive reads. Starting from the raw public reads, TCRdb applied fastp trimming at Q25, assembled clones with MiXCR and retained in-frame beta chains. Entries are consolidated by CDR3 protein sequence, retaining the most common genes and DNA. Here the V and J calls rest on TCRdb's processing, not on the authors' analysis. Within this sample are around 80,000 distinct CDR3 sequences, with over 65% of them counted one time only. Of the sample, approximately 40% is held by the ten largest clones.

The CDR3, cysteine through phenylalanine, is 14 amino acids long. Just CDR3 DNA is preserved here, 42 bases in frame from base 1. The germline ends are 19 bases apart after V is trimmed by 2 bases and J by 12 bases. The germline V gene provides CDR1 MNHEY and CDR2 SVGEGT. RNA was isolated from bulk, unsorted tissue, and RNA quality was assessed with a NanoDrop ND-1000 and an Agilent 2100. For the normal lung samples, distant non-tumor tissue was collected more than 3 cm away from the tumor edge. All donors had newly diagnosed lung cancer, had not received prior chemotherapy, and were admitted for thoracic surgery in China between August and November 2014. Patients who had received previous radiotherapy or chemotherapy, or who had another concurrent cancer, were excluded from the study. Surgical tissue pieces of roughly 1-2 cm3 were preserved in RNAlater solution and were kept at -80 degrees C until use.

Broader findings and caveats from the paper: Because peripheral blood was not sequenced, the blood TCRbeta repertoires of the lung cancer patients in the study went unexamined. The sequencing platform is not named in the methods, and unique molecular identifiers are not mentioned. TCR diversity was significantly higher in younger patients, and greater tumor TCR diversity was associated with shorter overall survival and shorter disease-free survival. The top 100 clones made up a significantly larger cumulative share of the repertoire in normal lung than in tumor tissue. With only roughly 16 patients in the cohort, the authors noted that larger samples and more detailed clinical data are needed. Tumor tissue showed significantly higher TCR diversity (inverse Simpson) than normal lung tissue, at around 460 vs 160 (P = 0.0075, Mann-Whitney U test).

As for this clonotype: Its antigen target is currently unknown. No per-base quality is available; no much larger clone lies one base away.

The sample was distant non-tumor lung tissue. The chain joins TRBV6-2 or TRBV6-3 to TRBJ1-1; perhaps TRBD1 is the D gene, with 5 bases matching. This clonotype was obtained from a man aged 65-85 years with non-small cell lung cancer. CDR3 reads: CASSYDAVRDPTFF. The nucleotide sequence reads as follows: TGTGCCAGCAGTTACGATGCTGTGCGGGACCCAACTTTCTTT.